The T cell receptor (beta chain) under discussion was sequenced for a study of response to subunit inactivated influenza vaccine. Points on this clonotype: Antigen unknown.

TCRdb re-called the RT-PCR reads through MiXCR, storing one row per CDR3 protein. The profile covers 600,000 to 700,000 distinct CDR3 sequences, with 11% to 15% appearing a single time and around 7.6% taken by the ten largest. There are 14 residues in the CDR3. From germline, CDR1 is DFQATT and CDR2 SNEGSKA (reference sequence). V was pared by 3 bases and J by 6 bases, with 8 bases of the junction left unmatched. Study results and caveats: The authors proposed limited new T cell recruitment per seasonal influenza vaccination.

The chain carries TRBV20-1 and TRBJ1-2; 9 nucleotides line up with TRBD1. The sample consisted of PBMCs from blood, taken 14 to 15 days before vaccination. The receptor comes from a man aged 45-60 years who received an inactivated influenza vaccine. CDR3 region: CSASVADRGNGYTF. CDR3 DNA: TGCAGTGCTAGCGTAGCGGACAGGGGTAATGGCTACACCTTC.